This T cell receptor beta chain derives from a study of shared clonotypes between healthy human individuals. The germline CDR1 and CDR2 sequences are LNHDA and SQIVND (reference sequence). Trimming shortened V by 5 bases and J by 0 bases, and 7 bases separated the two germline ends. The CDR3 consists of 13 residues. TCRdb keeps only in-frame clones here, not all; method: immunoSEQ multiplex PCR. Of about 660,000 clones in the sample, around 74% were seen once. The sequence came from a woman aged 25 to 39 in good health. Material for sequencing was memory CD4+ T cells sorted from blood. Subset meaning: CD45RA-negative fraction. The V gene is TRBV19, the J gene TRBJ1-1; D gene unclear. CDR3 amino acids: CASSVNMNTEAFF. In DNA, the CDR3 is TGTGCCAGTAGTGTAAACATGAACACTGAAGCTTTCTTT.